This passage covers 7 T cell receptor beta chains from one sample sequenced in a study of shared clonotypes between healthy human individuals. Positive CCR7 selection of CD45RO-negative cells yielded the naive CD8 cells, and terminally differentiated effector memory CD45RA+ cells were excluded. Sequencing used immunoSEQ multiplex PCR; TCRdb keeps in-frame clones, though not all of them. Found here are just over 2,000,000 clones, about 95% of them singletons; the top ten hold 0.9% to 1.3%. The specimen sequenced was naive CD8+ T cells sorted from blood. Every receptor here comes from a man aged 18-30 years in good health.

This clone was counted a few times. V usage is TRBV11-2 and J usage is TRBJ1-6; D is unclear. The V end lost 7 bases, the J end lost 10 bases, and 8 bases lay between the germline ends. CDR3 length: 11 residues. Germline V gene lookup returns CDR1 SGHAT and CDR2 FQNNGV. The CDR3 DNA sequence: TGTGCCAGCACCCCGGGATCACCCCTCCACTTT. Translation: CASTPGSPLHF.

The rearrangement links TRBV7-9 to TRBJ2-7; D is unresolved. The CDR3 has 16 amino acids. Germline values: CDR1 SEHNR, CDR2 FQNEAQ (reference sequence). The ends were cut back, 5 bases at V and 3 bases at J, with 20 bases in the middle. The CDR3 DNA is TGTGCCAGCAGCCTTGGCGTGGGTGTTAAGGGCTACGAGCAGTACTTC. Protein sequence: CASSLGVGVKGYEQYF.

The chain uses TRBV27 and TRBJ2-3; TRBD2 matches 12 bases. V shed 6 bases and J 0 bases; nucleotides not matched to a gene: 1. CDR3 length: 15 residues. CDR1 is MNHEY, CDR2 SMNVEV, per germline (reference sequence). The CDR3 region is CASRLAGGSTDTQYF. The CDR3 DNA is TGTGCCAGCAGGCTAGCGGGAGGGAGCACAGATACGCAGTATTTT.

J is TRBJ1-6 and V is TRBV6-5; 10 bases map to TRBD1. From germline, CDR1 is MNHEY and CDR2 SVGAGI. With V trimmed by 2 bases and J by 6 bases, 1 base remained unmatched. The CDR3 covers 15 residues. CDR3 protein: CASSYGDRGNSPLHF. The CDR3 DNA reads TGTGCCAGCAGTTACGGGGACAGGGGTAATTCACCCCTCCACTTT.

This chain joins TRBV10-3 and TRBJ2-3; D may be TRBD2 (6 bases). Trimming removed 3 bases at V and 6 bases at J, with 19 bases between. The CDR3 runs 16 residues. Germline loops: CDR1 ENHRY, CDR2 SYGVKD. The CDR3 region is CAISEEESGWGDTQYF. CDR3 nucleotide sequence: TGTGCCATCAGTGAAGAGGAAAGCGGGTGGGGGGATACGCAGTATTTT.

For this clone: Other nucleotide sequences in the sample specify the same CDR3. This chain links TRBV29-1 with TRBJ2-7; TRBD1 aligns across 10 bases. CDR3 length equals 15 residues. V lost 2 bases to trimming and J lost 2 bases; unmatched junction nucleotides: 6. CDR1 is SQVTM and CDR2 is ANQGSEA in the germline V gene. CDR3 region: CSVESPGQGPYEQYF. The CDR3 nucleotides read TGCAGCGTTGAATCGCCGGGACAGGGGCCCTACGAGCAGTACTTC.

The chain carries TRBV9 and TRBJ2-1; a weak D match, TRBD1 (6 bases). CDR1 is SGDLS and CDR2 is YYNGEE in the germline V gene. CDR3 length: 17 residues. Trimming removed 1 base at V and 0 bases at J, with 14 bases between. CDR3 sequence reads: CASSVHGQLSSYNEQFF. The CDR3 region has the DNA TGTGCCAGCAGCGTACACGGACAGCTCAGCTCCTACAATGAGCAGTTCTTC. The variable domain in full, with the rest retrieved from reference TRBV9 and TRBJ2-1, is DSGVTQTPKHLITATGQRVTLRCSPRSGDLSVYWYQQSLDQGLQFLIQYYNGEERAKGNILERFSAQQFPDLHSELNLSSLELGDSALYFCASSVHGQLSSYNEQFFGPGTRLTVL.